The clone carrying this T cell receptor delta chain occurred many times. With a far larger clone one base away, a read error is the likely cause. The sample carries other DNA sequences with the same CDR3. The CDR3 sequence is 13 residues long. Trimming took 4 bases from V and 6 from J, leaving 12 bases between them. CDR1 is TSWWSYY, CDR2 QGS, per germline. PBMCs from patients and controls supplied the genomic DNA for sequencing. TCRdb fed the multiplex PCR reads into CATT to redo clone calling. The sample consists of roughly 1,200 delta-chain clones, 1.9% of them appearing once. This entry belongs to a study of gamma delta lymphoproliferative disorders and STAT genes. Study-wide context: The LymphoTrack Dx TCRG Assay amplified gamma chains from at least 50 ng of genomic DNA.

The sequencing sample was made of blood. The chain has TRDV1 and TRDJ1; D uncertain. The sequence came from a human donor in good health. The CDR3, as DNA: TGTGCTCTTGGGGGACCTCCCTCGAATAAACTCATCTTT. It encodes CALGGPPSNKLIF.